These T cell receptor beta chains were read from a single sample in a study of T cell responses to AZD1222 COVID-19 vaccine. Assay used: immunoSEQ multiplex PCR; TCRdb lists only in-frame clones, some missing. The data contain about 150,000 clones, about 89% of them seen just once; the ten biggest clones take up less than 1.5%. Here the sequenced sample was peripheral blood, taken 28 days after the second AZD1222 dose. These receptor sequences come from an adult who received the AZD1222 COVID-19 vaccine. The CDR3 runs from the conserved cysteine through the conserved F or W. D genes are given only for firm matches. Some rows mark clone size as missing; the rest say once, few, many or name a class of expanded clone.

j_call: TRBJ2-5
v_call: TRBV7-2
clone_size: few
d_call: .
cdr3_nt: TGTGCCAGCAGCTGGTCAGGGGCTAGACAAGAGACCCAGTACTTC
cdr3_aa: CASSWSGARQETQYF

j_call: TRBJ2-5
v_call: TRBV28
clone_size: .
d_call: .
cdr3_nt: TGTGCCAGCAAGAGGGGGCAAGAGACCCAGTACTTC
cdr3_aa: CASKRGQETQYF

j_call: TRBJ1-3
v_call: TRBV14
clone_size: .
d_call: TRBD1
cdr3_nt: TGTGCCAGCAACCCGGGACAGGGAGTCGGAAACACCATATATTTT
cdr3_aa: CASNPGQGVGNTIYF

j_call: TRBJ2-3
v_call: TRBV5-8
clone_size: .
d_call: TRBD2
cdr3_nt: TGTGCCAGCAGCTTGGGACTAGCGGGAACTAGCACAGATACGCAGTATTTT
cdr3_aa: CASSLGLAGTSTDTQYF

j_call: TRBJ1-2
v_call: TRBV27
clone_size: .
d_call: TRBD1
cdr3_nt: TGTGCCAGCAGTTCCCGGGACAGGGGGCGGAGCTATGGCTACACCTTC
cdr3_aa: CASSSRDRGRSYGYTF

j_call: TRBJ2-2
v_call: TRBV27
clone_size: .
d_call: .
cdr3_nt: TGTGCCAGCAGCCAAGCCAGACGTTCCGGGGAGCTGTTTTTT
cdr3_aa: CASSQARRSGELFF

j_call: TRBJ1-3
v_call: TRBV3-1/TRBV3-2
clone_size: .
d_call: .
cdr3_nt: TGTGCCAGCAGCAGATCTGGAAACACCATATATTTT
cdr3_aa: CASSRSGNTIYF

j_call: TRBJ1-2
v_call: TRBV6-5
clone_size: once
d_call: .
cdr3_nt: TGTGCCAGCAGTCCCCGGGTCAGTCATCATGGCTACACCTTC
cdr3_aa: CASSPRVSHHGYTF

j_call: TRBJ1-2
v_call: TRBV28
clone_size: .
d_call: .
cdr3_nt: TGTGCCAGCAGTTTAACAGTGATGTATGGCTACACCTTC
cdr3_aa: CASSLTVMYGYTF

j_call: TRBJ2-7
v_call: TRBV27
clone_size: .
d_call: .
cdr3_nt: TGTGCCAGCAGAAGGGACACCGACAAGCCCTACGAGCAGTACTTC
cdr3_aa: CASRRDTDKPYEQYF

j_call: TRBJ1-2
v_call: TRBV6-5
clone_size: .
d_call: TRBD1
cdr3_nt: TGTGCCAGCCGCCAGGGGGCATCTGGCTACACCTTC
cdr3_aa: CASRQGASGYTF

j_call: TRBJ2-7
v_call: TRBV5-1
clone_size: .
d_call: TRBD1
cdr3_nt: TGCGCCAGCAGCTTGGATAGTGGGACAGGGATCTACGAGCAGTACTTC
cdr3_aa: CASSLDSGTGIYEQYF

j_call: TRBJ1-6
v_call: TRBV5-1
clone_size: .
d_call: TRBD1
cdr3_nt: TGCGCCAGCAGTTATGACAGGGCACCCCTCCACTTT
cdr3_aa: CASSYDRAPLHF

j_call: TRBJ1-6
v_call: TRBV6-5
clone_size: .
d_call: .
cdr3_nt: TGTGCCAGCAGTTACTCGTGGGAAGGGGATAATTCACCCCTCCACTTT
cdr3_aa: CASSYSWEGDNSPLHF

j_call: TRBJ2-1
v_call: TRBV6-2/TRBV6-3
clone_size: once
d_call: TRBD2
cdr3_nt: TGTGCCAGCAGTATCTCCGGGACTAGCGGCGTTAGCTCCTACAATGAGCAGTTCTTC
cdr3_aa: CASSISGTSGVSSYNEQFF

j_call: TRBJ2-3
v_call: TRBV7-9
clone_size: once
d_call: .
cdr3_nt: TGTGCCAGCAGCTCCAGAACCGACGGGGGAGTGGGGTTCACAGATACGCAGTATTTT
cdr3_aa: CASSSRTDGGVGFTDTQYF

j_call: TRBJ1-2
v_call: TRBV10-3
clone_size: once
d_call: TRBD1
cdr3_nt: TGTGCCATCAGTGGAGGGACAGCGGCGTTTGGCTACACCTTC
cdr3_aa: CAISGGTAAFGYTF

j_call: TRBJ2-7
v_call: TRBV7-2
clone_size: .
d_call: TRBD2
cdr3_nt: TGTGCCAGCAGCTGGGGGCTGGCGGGAGGCTCCGAGCAGTACTTC
cdr3_aa: CASSWGLAGGSEQYF

j_call: TRBJ1-1
v_call: TRBV28
clone_size: .
d_call: .
cdr3_nt: TGTGCCAGCAGCTCTTACAAAGAGGGAGAGAGGACTGAAGCTTTCTTT
cdr3_aa: CASSSYKEGERTEAFF

j_call: TRBJ2-3
v_call: TRBV4-2
clone_size: .
d_call: TRBD2
cdr3_nt: TGTGCCAGCAGCCAAGAAGCGGTGGCAGCGGGAGGGGGGCGCACAGATACGCAGTATTTT
cdr3_aa: CASSQEAVAAGGGRTDTQYF

j_call: TRBJ2-7
v_call: TRBV4-1
clone_size: .
d_call: .
cdr3_nt: TGCGCCAGCAGCCAAGATTACGGGCTGTACGAGCAGTACTTC
cdr3_aa: CASSQDYGLYEQYF

j_call: TRBJ1-2
v_call: TRBV10-3
clone_size: .
d_call: .
cdr3_nt: TGTGCCATCAGTGAGGGAGAACGGGACGCCTACACCTTC
cdr3_aa: CAISEGERDAYTF

j_call: TRBJ2-7
v_call: TRBV7-8
clone_size: .
d_call: TRBD1
cdr3_nt: TGTGCCAGCAGCTTAGGAGACGGGACAGGGGTCTACGAGCAGTACTTC
cdr3_aa: CASSLGDGTGVYEQYF

j_call: TRBJ2-7
v_call: TRBV27
clone_size: .
d_call: .
cdr3_nt: TGTGCCAGCAGTTCGGGGACGCCGGCATCCTACGAGCAGTACTTC
cdr3_aa: CASSSGTPASYEQYF

j_call: TRBJ1-1
v_call: TRBV15
clone_size: .
d_call: TRBD1
cdr3_nt: TGTGCCACCAGGGACAGGCGTGGATACACTGAAGCTTTCTTT
cdr3_aa: CATRDRRGYTEAFF

j_call: TRBJ1-3
v_call: TRBV5-1
clone_size: .
d_call: .
cdr3_nt: TGCGCCAGCAGCTTGGTCGGTCTCGAAAGCTCCTCTGGAAACACCATATATTTT
cdr3_aa: CASSLVGLESSSGNTIYF

j_call: TRBJ1-5
v_call: TRBV12-2
clone_size: .
d_call: .
cdr3_nt: TGTGCAAGTCGCTTAGTGACAGATAGCAATCAGCCCCAGCATTTT
cdr3_aa: CASRLVTDSNQPQHF

j_call: TRBJ2-4
v_call: TRBV19
clone_size: once
d_call: .
cdr3_nt: TGTGCCAGTAGTATCCGGAACATTCAGTACTTC
cdr3_aa: CASSIRNIQYF

j_call: TRBJ1-1
v_call: TRBV29-1
clone_size: .
d_call: .
cdr3_nt: TGCAGCGTTGAATCCTTTTCCGATCGGGGGCCTGAAGCTTTCTTT
cdr3_aa: CSVESFSDRGPEAFF

j_call: TRBJ1-1
v_call: TRBV2
clone_size: .
d_call: .
cdr3_nt: TGTGCCAGCAGTGAAGCAGTGTTAGGGAGCGAATTTAACACTGAAGCTTTCTTT
cdr3_aa: CASSEAVLGSEFNTEAFF

j_call: TRBJ2-6
v_call: TRBV5-1
clone_size: .
d_call: TRBD2
cdr3_nt: TGCGCCAGCAGCTGGGGCGGGGGAACCGGGGCCAACGTCCTGACTTTC
cdr3_aa: CASSWGGGTGANVLTF

j_call: TRBJ2-3
v_call: TRBV5-1
clone_size: .
d_call: .
cdr3_nt: TGCGCCAGCAGCTTGGGACCCTCTACCGGGGATACGCAGTATTTT
cdr3_aa: CASSLGPSTGDTQYF

j_call: TRBJ2-7
v_call: TRBV6-5
clone_size: .
d_call: .
cdr3_nt: TGTGCCAGCAGCGACCGGGACACCTACGAGCAGTACTTC
cdr3_aa: CASSDRDTYEQYF

j_call: TRBJ1-5
v_call: TRBV28
clone_size: .
d_call: TRBD1
cdr3_nt: TGTGCCAGCAGTGCAGGGGGTTCACGGCAGCCCCAGCATTTT
cdr3_aa: CASSAGGSRQPQHF

j_call: TRBJ1-1
v_call: TRBV7-2
clone_size: .
d_call: .
cdr3_nt: TGTGCCAGCAGCCCCGGCGCGGCCAACACTGAAGCTTTCTTT
cdr3_aa: CASSPGAANTEAFF

j_call: TRBJ2-3
v_call: TRBV7-3
clone_size: .
d_call: TRBD2
cdr3_nt: TGTGCCAGCAGCTTGACGGGAGGAGGCACAGATACGCAGTATTTT
cdr3_aa: CASSLTGGGTDTQYF

j_call: TRBJ2-3
v_call: TRBV23-1
clone_size: .
d_call: .
cdr3_nt: TGCGCCAGCAGTCAACAGGGGAGCACAGATACGCAGTATTTT
cdr3_aa: CASSQQGSTDTQYF

j_call: TRBJ1-2
v_call: TRBV11-2
clone_size: .
d_call: .
cdr3_nt: TGTGCCAGCAGCTTAGGGGGGGGCTATGGCTACACCTTC
cdr3_aa: CASSLGGGYGYTF

j_call: TRBJ1-1
v_call: TRBV5-1
clone_size: .
d_call: .
cdr3_nt: TGCGCCAGCAGCCTGCGACAGGCCATGAACACTGAAGCTTTCTTT
cdr3_aa: CASSLRQAMNTEAFF

j_call: TRBJ1-2
v_call: TRBV10-3
clone_size: .
d_call: .
cdr3_nt: TGTGCCACGGGGTCGGGGGGCTGGGGCTACACCTTC
cdr3_aa: CATGSGGWGYTF

j_call: TRBJ1-2
v_call: TRBV3-1/TRBV3-2
clone_size: .
d_call: TRBD1
cdr3_nt: TGTGCCAGCAGCCGACAGGGGTGGTATGGCTACACCTTC
cdr3_aa: CASSRQGWYGYTF

j_call: TRBJ2-7
v_call: TRBV28
clone_size: .
d_call: .
cdr3_nt: TGTGCCAGCAGTTTAGAGTTTCCCTACGAGCAGTACTTC
cdr3_aa: CASSLEFPYEQYF

j_call: TRBJ2-7
v_call: TRBV28
clone_size: .
d_call: TRBD2
cdr3_nt: TGTGCCAGCAGCCCTGGGGGACTAGCGGGAGGATACGAGCAGTACTTC
cdr3_aa: CASSPGGLAGGYEQYF

j_call: TRBJ1-1
v_call: TRBV2
clone_size: .
d_call: .
cdr3_nt: TGTGCCAGCAGCGGGGGACCCACTGAAGCTTTCTTT
cdr3_aa: CASSGGPTEAFF

j_call: TRBJ2-5
v_call: TRBV27
clone_size: .
d_call: TRBD2
cdr3_nt: TGTGCCAGCAGTTTGCGGGGGGCTTGGGAGACCCAGTACTTC
cdr3_aa: CASSLRGAWETQYF

j_call: TRBJ1-2
v_call: TRBV19
clone_size: .
d_call: .
cdr3_nt: TGTGCCAGTAGTATTGGGACGCCGGCTTCCAACTATGGCTACACCTTC
cdr3_aa: CASSIGTPASNYGYTF

j_call: TRBJ1-1
v_call: TRBV5-4
clone_size: .
d_call: .
cdr3_nt: TGTGCCAGCAGCCTCGGGATGGTGAACACTGAAGCTTTCTTT
cdr3_aa: CASSLGMVNTEAFF

j_call: TRBJ2-7
v_call: TRBV27
clone_size: .
d_call: .
cdr3_nt: TGTGCCAGCAGTTTTTTAGGGAACTCCTACGAGCAGTACTTC
cdr3_aa: CASSFLGNSYEQYF

j_call: TRBJ2-5
v_call: TRBV7-8
clone_size: once
d_call: .
cdr3_nt: TGTGCCAGCAGCTTAGATCGCCAAGAGACCCAGTACTTC
cdr3_aa: CASSLDRQETQYF

j_call: TRBJ1-1
v_call: TRBV24-1
clone_size: .
d_call: .
cdr3_nt: TGTGCCACCAGTGAGCGGGGAAGTGCTTTCTTT
cdr3_aa: CATSERGSAFF

j_call: TRBJ1-6
v_call: TRBV2
clone_size: .
d_call: .
cdr3_nt: TGTGCCAGCAGTGCACAGGAGAATTCACCCCTCCACTTT
cdr3_aa: CASSAQENSPLHF

j_call: TRBJ2-7
v_call: TRBV5-1
clone_size: .
d_call: .
cdr3_nt: TGCGCCAGCAGCCCTCCCACTAGCAAGTCAGGCGAGCAGTACTTC
cdr3_aa: CASSPPTSKSGEQYF

j_call: TRBJ2-1
v_call: TRBV5-1
clone_size: once
d_call: TRBD2
cdr3_nt: TGCGCCAGCAGCTTGCCCGCGGGAGTGGGCAATGAGCAGTTCTTC
cdr3_aa: CASSLPAGVGNEQFF